These T cell receptor beta chains were read from a single sample in a study of shared clonotypes between healthy human individuals. Method: immunoSEQ multiplex PCR; TCRdb's copy keeps in-frame clones and lacks some. The table includes 2 million to 2.5 million clones, about 94% detected once. Sample: naive CD4+ T cells sorted from blood. Source of these receptors: a man younger than 30 in good health. Both conserved end residues are part of each CDR3. The order of the fields is clone size, V gene, CDR3 protein. Size values are once, few and many counts, or a class for expanded clones, and some rows have none.

once TRBV14 CASSQVISGHGYTF
NA TRBV27 CASSPTTGAGGYTF
NA TRBV28 CASSLGLPNTGELFF
NA TRBV19 CASSLGWVAAAKNIQYF
NA TRBV11-3 CASSLGAANYGYTF
NA TRBV6-1 CASSEAGLAAYNEQFF
once TRBV25-1 CASSSPGQGALGDGYTF
NA TRBV6-5 CASSSPGQGTLEQYF
NA TRBV5-1 CASSLGGTGFNEQFF
NA TRBV29-1 CSVGANTGELFF
once TRBV27 CASSRGDYTGELFF
few TRBV5-1 CASSDGPNSPLHF
NA TRBV5-4 CASSSFLAGLNEQFF
NA TRBV28 CASSGVPGRGNTEAFF
NA TRBV6-1 CASSEQGTGSGYTF
NA TRBV4-1 CASSQDPSGSFYEQYF
NA TRBV9 CASSGGGAFEQYF
NA TRBV7-9 CASSHRTGANMNTEAFF
NA TRBV11-2 CASSLDSGGTDTQYF
NA TRBV5-1 CASSFGGVSDTQYF
NA TRBV27 CASSWTSGYNEQFF
NA TRBV5-1 CASSQGALPSNEKLFF
once TRBV6-6 CASSYSAYYEQYF
NA TRBV6-5 CASSPRTSGRMGQFF
NA TRBV11-2 CASSQFTGTLGTGELFF
NA TRBV7-2 CASSKGARNTGELFF
few TRBV20-1 CSAGDYGYTF
NA TRBV2 CASSEDRVDGYTF
few TRBV6-6 CASSLEQGKGSPLHF
NA TRBV28 CASSWTSNYGYTF
NA TRBV6-6 CASSYFPENTEAFF
once TRBV2 CASSRTGQGSNQPQHF
NA TRBV5-1 CASKPGLAQRADTQYF
NA TRBV11-1 CASSLDPGVAYEQYF
NA TRBV4-2 CASSQVVGAVQETQYF
NA TRBV13 CASSGSQGLDQPQHF
NA TRBV5-1 CASSWDSNTEAFF
NA TRBV28 CASSWTAPNYGYTF
NA TRBV6-1 CASSRGPDQPQHF
NA TRBV29-1 CSVEAIPAPDTQYF
NA TRBV19 CASSIGGLAGTYEQYF
NA TRBV28 CASSLRLGEQYF
NA TRBV28 CASRRGTGRGEKLFF
NA TRBV7-2 CASSPLSGGGTDTQYF
NA TRBV5-5 CASRPGPAGGEQYF
NA TRBV11-2 CASSLGTLSSYNEQFF
NA TRBV7-2 CASSSGTVPYEQYF
NA TRBV5-8 CASSSLTRSYGYTF
NA TRBV18 CASSAGTTDTQYF
NA TRBV6-5 CASTRDRGGTEAFF
NA TRBV6-5 CASSPQGNTGELFF
NA TRBV11-3 CASSLGGSLTEAFF